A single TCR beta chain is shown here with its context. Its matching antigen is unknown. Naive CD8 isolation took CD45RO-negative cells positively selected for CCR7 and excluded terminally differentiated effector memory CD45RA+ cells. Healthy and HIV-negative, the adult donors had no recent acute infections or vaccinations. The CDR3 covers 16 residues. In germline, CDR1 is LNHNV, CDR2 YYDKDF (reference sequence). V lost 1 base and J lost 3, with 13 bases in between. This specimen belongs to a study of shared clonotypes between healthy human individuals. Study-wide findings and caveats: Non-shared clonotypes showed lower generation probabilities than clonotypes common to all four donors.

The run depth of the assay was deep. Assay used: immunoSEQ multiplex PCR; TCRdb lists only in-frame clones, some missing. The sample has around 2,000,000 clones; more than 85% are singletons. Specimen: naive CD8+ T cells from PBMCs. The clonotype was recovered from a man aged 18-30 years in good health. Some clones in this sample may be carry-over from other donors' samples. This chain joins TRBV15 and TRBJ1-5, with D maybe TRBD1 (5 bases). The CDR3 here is CATSRGGDGYNQPQHF. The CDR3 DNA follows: TGTGCCACCAGCAGAGGCGGGGACGGATACAATCAGCCCCAGCATTTT.